This TCR beta chain originates from a study of identical twins. All donors were healthy Caucasians. This clonotype was detected many times. Its antigen is unidentified. Study conclusions and caveats: Modelling underestimated the level of out-of-frame TCR alpha sharing observed in monozygotic twins.

Trimming left V 2 bases short and J 0 bases short, with 11 bases between. CDR3 length: 14 residues. Germline CDR1 is DFQATT and CDR2 is SNEGSKA (reference sequence). A single record per CDR3 protein comes from TCRdb applying MiXCR to the 5' RACE reads. The sample contains around 690,000 distinct CDR3 sequences, around 20% of which appear only once. These same records also appear under a second study, on T cells expressing NK-cell markers. Per that paper: Researchers got TCR beta repertoires out of sorted CD3+CD56+NKG2C+, CD3+CD56+NKG2C- and CD3+CD56-NKG2C+ T cells. Restricting sorting to alpha-beta TCR T cells was achieved in several experiments by an anti-gamma-delta TCR antibody.

Sequenced sample: PBMCs. J is TRBJ2-7 and V is TRBV20-1; no reliable D call. The clonotype originates from a woman aged 18-29 years in good health. CDR3: CSARNRKTSYEQYF. Here the CDR3 DNA reads TGCAGTGCTAGAAACCGCAAGACCTCCTACGAGCAGTACTTC.